Each of the 29 T cell receptor beta chains below was sequenced from the same sample in a study of shared clonotypes between healthy human individuals. Repertoires were generated with immunoSEQ multiplex PCR, while TCRdb's copy carries only in-frame clones and drops some. The profile covers about 2.4 million clones, with approximately 93% appearing a single time and about 0.39% taken by the ten largest. The sequencing sample was made of naive CD4+ T cells from PBMCs. Subset: CD45RA+ positively selected. The receptors originated from a man aged 18 to 29 in good health. Some clones in this sample may be carry-over from other donors' samples.

J is TRBJ1-1 and V is TRBV7-3, with D perhaps matching TRBD1 (5 bases). CDR1 is SGHTA and CDR2 is FQGTGA in the germline V gene. This CDR3 has 13 residues. Trimming stripped 4 bases from V and 10 bases from J, with 16 bases between. For the CDR3, the DNA is TGTGCCAGCAGCTCCGGAGGTCACGGGGGAGCTTTCTTT. Translated, it gives CASSSGGHGGAFF.

CDR3 protein: CASSQVEANSPLHF. The CDR3 DNA is TGCGCCAGCAGCCAAGTCGAAGCCAATTCACCCCTCCACTTT. This chain joins TRBV4-3 and TRBJ1-6; D is unclear. The length of the CDR3 is 14 residues. With 1 base removed from V and 7 bases from J, the gap between germline ends came to 8 bases. The germline V gene encodes CDR1 LGHNA and CDR2 YSLEER.

This clone was recorded only once. The chain couples TRBV5-1 to TRBJ2-1; maybe TRBD2 (6 bases). The CDR3 sequence is 12 residues long. V gave up 0 bases and J gave up 9 bases, with 7 bases separating them. From germline, CDR1 is SGHRS and CDR2 YFSETQ. CDR3 bases: TGCGCCAGCAGCTTGGGCGGGGTTGAGCAGTTCTTC. Translated: CASSLGGVEQFF.

The chain couples TRBV29-1 to TRBJ1-2; the D is unclear. CDR1 and CDR2 (germline): SQVTM, ANQGSEA. This CDR3 has 13 residues. The V and J ends lost 3 bases and 0 bases respectively, with 8 bases between them. The CDR3 loop reads CSVDAQPNYGYTF. The CDR3 DNA reads as TGCAGCGTTGACGCCCAGCCTAACTATGGCTACACCTTC.

The chain links TRBV15 to TRBJ2-7, with 9 bases matching TRBD1. This CDR3 spans 15 amino acids. Germline V gene data show CDR1 as LNHNV and CDR2 as YYDKDF (reference sequence). Unmatched junction bases numbered 7, after V lost 3 bases and J lost 4 bases. This CDR3 reads CATSRDWDRAYEQYF. Here the CDR3 DNA reads TGTGCCACCAGCAGGGATTGGGACAGGGCATACGAGCAGTACTTC.

CDR3 sequence reads: CASRGGLDTGELFF. The CDR3 DNA follows: TGTGCCAGCAGGGGGGGACTAGACACCGGGGAGCTGTTTTTT. The chain couples TRBV6-6 to TRBJ2-2; 8 nucleotides line up with TRBD2. V was pared by 6 bases and J by 3 bases, with 3 bases of the junction left unmatched. The CDR3 has 14 amino acids. Per germline, CDR1 MNHNY and CDR2 SVGAGI (reference sequence).

The chain combines TRBV30 with TRBJ1-2; 11 bases map to TRBD1. The CDR3 is 13 amino acids. The trim removed 3 bases at V and 5 bases at J, leaving 2 bases unmatched. CDR1 is GTSNPN, CDR2 SVGIG, per germline (reference sequence). CDR3 sequence (DNA): TGTGCCTGGAGCTGGGACAGGGGGTATGGCTACACCTTC. This codes for CAWSWDRGYGYTF.

With respect to this clone: Different DNA sequences within this sample yield the same CDR3. The chain couples TRBV6-5 to TRBJ2-3, with 7 nucleotides matching TRBD2. The CDR3 has 14 residues. Germline values: CDR1 MNHEY, CDR2 SVGAGI. Trimming cost V 6 bases and J 1 base; bases outside gene matches: 4. CDR3: CASSSSGRTDTQYF. As DNA, the CDR3 is TGTGCCAGCAGCTCTAGCGGCCGCACAGATACGCAGTATTTT.

The chain links TRBV6-1 to TRBJ1-2; D remains unclear. The CDR3 is made up of 16 amino acids. The germline V gene has CDR1 MNHNS and CDR2 SASEGT. Trimming stripped 3 bases from V and 4 bases from J, with 18 bases between. The CDR3 DNA sequence: TGTGCCAGCAGTGAGGGCCTCGGACCGCGGTCCTATGGCTACACCTTC. Encoded protein: CASSEGLGPRSYGYTF.

This clone has only one observation. The CDR3 nucleotides read TGCAGCGTGCCTGGGACTGGACAGGCTGGCTACACCTTC. It is translated as CSVPGTGQAGYTF. The genes are TRBV29-1 and TRBJ1-2; 7 bases match TRBD1. This CDR3 has 13 residues. Trimming removed 6 bases from V and 7 bases from J; junction bases left unmatched: 11. CDR1 SQVTM and CDR2 ANQGSEA come from the germline V gene.

The rearrangement uses TRBV18 and TRBJ1-2; weak D call: TRBD1 (5 bases). From germline, CDR1 is KGHSH and CDR2 LQKENI. The V gene lost 3 bases and the J gene lost 6 bases, with 14 bases spanning the gap. This CDR3 spans 14 amino acids. CDR3 coding DNA: TGTGCCAGCTCACCCGGGGGGACGGGCAATGGCTACACCTTC. As protein: CASSPGGTGNGYTF.

Remarks on this clone: Other DNA sequences in this sample translate to the same CDR3. J is TRBJ1-2 and V is TRBV5-1; D remains ambiguous. Trimming cost V 0 bases and J 8 bases, with 8 bases left between them. The V gene's germline CDR1 is SGHRS and CDR2 YFSETQ. The CDR3 runs 12 residues. CDR3 sequence (DNA): TGCGCCAGCAGCTTGGAGAGGGAAGGCTACACCTTC. Its protein product is CASSLEREGYTF.

This chain links TRBV11-3 with TRBJ1-1; 10 nucleotides align to TRBD1. The V gene end was trimmed by 1 base and the J gene end by 2 bases; junction bases not matched to a gene: 4. CDR3 length: 16 amino acids. The V gene's germline CDR1 is SGHNT and CDR2 YENEEA. CDR3 coding DNA: TGTGCCAGCAGCTTAGCCCGACAGGGGGCTAACACTGAAGCTTTCTTT. This translates into CASSLARQGANTEAFF.

The chain employs TRBV18 and TRBJ1-1; D remains unclear. The germline gives CDR1 KGHSH, CDR2 LQKENI. The V gene lost 2 bases and the J gene lost 1 base, with 8 bases spanning the gap. The CDR3 covers 14 residues. The chain's CDR3 is CASSPGSGNTEAFF. The CDR3 bases are TGTGCCAGCTCACCAGGTTCAGGGAACACTGAAGCTTTCTTT.

The chain joins TRBV7-9 to TRBJ2-5; TRBD2 matches at 16 bases. The CDR3 spans 18 residues. J lost 2 bases, V lost 5 bases, and 8 bases had no gene match. CDR1 SEHNR and CDR2 FQNEAQ come from the germline V gene (reference sequence). The DNA of the CDR3 is TGTGCCAGCAGCCCGGGACTAGCGGGAGGGCCAAAACAAGAGACCCAGTACTTC. Translation: CASSPGLAGGPKQETQYF.

This chain links TRBV18 with TRBJ1-2; unclear D gene. Deletions cut 6 bases from V and 7 bases from J, with 21 bases between. From germline, CDR1 is KGHSH and CDR2 LQKENI. This CDR3 contains 15 residues. The CDR3 DNA is TGTGCCAGCTCCCCTACGACACTTGACCTCGTTGGCTACACCTTC. This codes for CASSPTTLDLVGYTF.

As concerns this clone: Other nucleotide sequences from this sample produce the same CDR3. This chain links TRBV4-2 with TRBJ2-3, with 11 nucleotides matching TRBD1. CDR1 and CDR2 from the germline V gene are LGHNA and YNFKEQ. J gave up 3 bases and V 3 bases, and 2 bases lay outside the gene matches. This CDR3 region has 15 residues. The CDR3 here is CASSQGTGGTDTQYF. CDR3 DNA sequence: TGTGCCAGCAGCCAGGGGACAGGGGGGACAGATACGCAGTATTTT.

The chain links TRBV14 to TRBJ2-1, with D possibly called TRBD1 or TRBD2 (5 bases each). From germline, CDR1 is SGHDN and CDR2 FVKESK. The CDR3 is 15 residues long. Trimming took 4 bases from V and 2 from J, leaving 12 bases between them. Here the CDR3 reads CASSPPGTTYNEQFF. CDR3 sequence (DNA): TGTGCCAGCAGCCCCCCCGGGACCACCTACAATGAGCAGTTCTTC.

This chain uses TRBV2 with TRBJ1-1; D call uncertain. Germline loops: CDR1 SNHLY, CDR2 FYNNEI. Deletions cut 7 bases from V and 6 bases from J, with 18 bases between. This CDR3 region has 14 residues. The chain's CDR3 is CASKWEGLFAEAFF. The DNA for the CDR3 is TGTGCCAGCAAATGGGAGGGTCTTTTCGCTGAAGCTTTCTTT.

J is TRBJ1-5 and V is TRBV6-1; D gene uncertain. This CDR3 is 13 amino acids long. Germline V gene lookup returns CDR1 MNHNS and CDR2 SASEGT. V gave up 4 bases and J gave up 3 bases, with 7 bases separating them. The CDR3 DNA is TGTGCCAGCAGTGGGCGGATCAATCAGCCCCAGCATTTT. Translation gives CASSGRINQPQHF.

This clone appeared once. The V gene is TRBV5-4, the J gene TRBJ2-3; D unclear. CDR3 length equals 15 residues. Germline values: CDR1 SGHNT, CDR2 YYREEE (reference sequence). Trimming took off 0 bases at V and 0 bases at J, with 8 bases between the two ends. The DNA of the CDR3 is TGTGCCAGCAGCTTGGCCGTACAAAGCACAGATACGCAGTATTTT. The encoded protein is CASSLAVQSTDTQYF. The whole variable domain, remainder taken from reference TRBV5-4 and TRBJ2-3, is ETGVTQSPTHLIKTRGQQVTLRCSSQSGHNTVSWYQQALGQGPQFIFQYYREEENGRGNFPPRFSGLQFPNYSSELNVNALELDDSALYLCASSLAVQSTDTQYFGPGTRLTVL.

This clone was counted once. This chain uses TRBV7-2 with TRBJ1-4; 9 bases are shared with TRBD1. With 3 bases clipped from V and 7 bases from J, the junction kept 6 bases outside the gene matches. CDR3 size: 15 residues. Germline V gives CDR1 SGHTA, CDR2 FQGNSA. CDR3 nucleotides: TGTGCCAGCAGCTTCGGGGGACAGGGCGGTGAAAAACTGTTTTTT. Translated, it gives CASSFGGQGGEKLFF. Using reference TRBV7-2 and TRBJ1-4 for the parts outside the CDR3, the full variable domain is GAGVSQSPSNKVTEKGKDVELRCDPISGHTALYWYRQSLGQGLEFLIYFQGNSAPDKSGLPSDRFSAERTGGSVSTLTIQRTQQEDSAVYLCASSFGGQGGEKLFFGSGTQLSVL.

This clone was counted only a few times. This sequence joins TRBV19 and TRBJ1-5; possible D gene TRBD1, 5 bases. CDR3 length: 12 residues. V lost 7 bases and J 11 bases, leaving 15 bases between the germline ends. Per germline, CDR1 LNHDA and CDR2 SQIVND (reference sequence). The CDR3 region has the DNA TGTGCCAGTACGATGAGTCGAGGGGCCCAGCATTTT. Protein product: CASTMSRGAQHF. Full variable domain (outside the CDR3, taken from reference TRBV19 and TRBJ1-5): DGGITQSPKYLFRKEGQNVTLSCEQNLNHDAMYWYRQDPGQGLRLIYYSQIVNDFQKGDIAEGYSVSREKKESFPLTVTSAQKNPTAFYLCASTMSRGAQHFGDGTRLSIL.

The chain combines TRBV20-1 with TRBJ2-5; D is undetermined. Trimming shortened V by 5 bases and J by 5 bases, and 9 bases separated the two germline ends. The germline V gene has CDR1 DFQATT and CDR2 SNEGSKA (reference sequence). The CDR3 covers 11 residues. The CDR3 DNA reads as TGCAGTGCTGTAATGCGGGAGACCCAGTACTTC. Encoded protein: CSAVMRETQYF.

V and J are TRBV27 and TRBJ2-6; TRBD1 is a possible D gene (6 bases). V dropped 4 bases and J dropped 5 bases, with 15 bases sitting between them. The CDR3 runs to 16 residues. CDR1 and CDR2 from the germline V gene are MNHEY and SMNVEV (reference sequence). The CDR3: CASSSQGLIRANVLTF. CDR3 coding DNA: TGTGCCAGCAGTTCTCAGGGGTTAATCAGGGCCAACGTCCTGACTTTC.

The CDR3: CASTLTVLDEQFF. In DNA, the CDR3 is TGTGCCAGCACCCTGACAGTCCTTGACGAGCAGTTCTTC. The chain has TRBV2 and TRBJ2-1; possibly TRBD1 for D (5 bases). The CDR3 extends over 13 amino acids. V was shortened by 7 bases and J by 10 bases, with 17 bases between the two germline ends. Germline V lookup: CDR1 SNHLY, CDR2 FYNNEI. Variable domain in full (rest from reference TRBV2 and TRBJ2-1): EPEVTQTPSHQVTQMGQEVILRCVPISNHLYFYWYRQILGQKVEFLVSFYNNEISEKSEIFDDQFSVERPDGSNFTLKIRSTKLEDSAMYFCASTLTVLDEQFFGPGTRLTVL.

The chain recombines TRBV27 with TRBJ2-2; D is tentatively TRBD1 or TRBD2 (5 bases each). The CDR3 runs to 13 residues. CDR1 and CDR2 (germline): MNHEY, SMNVEV (reference sequence). Between the trimmed V and J ends, which lost 6 bases and 0 bases, there was a span of 5 bases. CDR3 sequence: CASRGPNTGELFF. CDR3 bases: TGTGCCAGCAGGGGACCGAACACCGGGGAGCTGTTTTTT.

The table lists this clone with a count of one. The J gene is TRBJ2-1, the V gene TRBV5-1; D might be TRBD1 (5 bases). The CDR3 loop spans 14 amino acids. V gave up 2 bases and J gave up 5 bases, with 11 bases separating them. CDR1 is SGHRS, CDR2 YFSETQ, per germline. The CDR3 reads CASSLQVGNNEQFF. The CDR3 bases are TGCGCCAGCAGCTTACAGGTTGGTAACAATGAGCAGTTCTTC.

V is TRBV5-3 and J is TRBJ2-2, with 14 positions matching TRBD2. TRBV5-3 is an open reading frame whose function is uncertain. The CDR3 is made up of 17 amino acids. Unmatched junction bases numbered 6, after V lost 4 bases and J lost 4 bases. CDR3 region: CARSGGLAGDRTGELFF. CDR3 DNA: TGTGCCAGAAGCGGGGGACTAGCGGGAGATCGCACCGGGGAGCTGTTTTTT.